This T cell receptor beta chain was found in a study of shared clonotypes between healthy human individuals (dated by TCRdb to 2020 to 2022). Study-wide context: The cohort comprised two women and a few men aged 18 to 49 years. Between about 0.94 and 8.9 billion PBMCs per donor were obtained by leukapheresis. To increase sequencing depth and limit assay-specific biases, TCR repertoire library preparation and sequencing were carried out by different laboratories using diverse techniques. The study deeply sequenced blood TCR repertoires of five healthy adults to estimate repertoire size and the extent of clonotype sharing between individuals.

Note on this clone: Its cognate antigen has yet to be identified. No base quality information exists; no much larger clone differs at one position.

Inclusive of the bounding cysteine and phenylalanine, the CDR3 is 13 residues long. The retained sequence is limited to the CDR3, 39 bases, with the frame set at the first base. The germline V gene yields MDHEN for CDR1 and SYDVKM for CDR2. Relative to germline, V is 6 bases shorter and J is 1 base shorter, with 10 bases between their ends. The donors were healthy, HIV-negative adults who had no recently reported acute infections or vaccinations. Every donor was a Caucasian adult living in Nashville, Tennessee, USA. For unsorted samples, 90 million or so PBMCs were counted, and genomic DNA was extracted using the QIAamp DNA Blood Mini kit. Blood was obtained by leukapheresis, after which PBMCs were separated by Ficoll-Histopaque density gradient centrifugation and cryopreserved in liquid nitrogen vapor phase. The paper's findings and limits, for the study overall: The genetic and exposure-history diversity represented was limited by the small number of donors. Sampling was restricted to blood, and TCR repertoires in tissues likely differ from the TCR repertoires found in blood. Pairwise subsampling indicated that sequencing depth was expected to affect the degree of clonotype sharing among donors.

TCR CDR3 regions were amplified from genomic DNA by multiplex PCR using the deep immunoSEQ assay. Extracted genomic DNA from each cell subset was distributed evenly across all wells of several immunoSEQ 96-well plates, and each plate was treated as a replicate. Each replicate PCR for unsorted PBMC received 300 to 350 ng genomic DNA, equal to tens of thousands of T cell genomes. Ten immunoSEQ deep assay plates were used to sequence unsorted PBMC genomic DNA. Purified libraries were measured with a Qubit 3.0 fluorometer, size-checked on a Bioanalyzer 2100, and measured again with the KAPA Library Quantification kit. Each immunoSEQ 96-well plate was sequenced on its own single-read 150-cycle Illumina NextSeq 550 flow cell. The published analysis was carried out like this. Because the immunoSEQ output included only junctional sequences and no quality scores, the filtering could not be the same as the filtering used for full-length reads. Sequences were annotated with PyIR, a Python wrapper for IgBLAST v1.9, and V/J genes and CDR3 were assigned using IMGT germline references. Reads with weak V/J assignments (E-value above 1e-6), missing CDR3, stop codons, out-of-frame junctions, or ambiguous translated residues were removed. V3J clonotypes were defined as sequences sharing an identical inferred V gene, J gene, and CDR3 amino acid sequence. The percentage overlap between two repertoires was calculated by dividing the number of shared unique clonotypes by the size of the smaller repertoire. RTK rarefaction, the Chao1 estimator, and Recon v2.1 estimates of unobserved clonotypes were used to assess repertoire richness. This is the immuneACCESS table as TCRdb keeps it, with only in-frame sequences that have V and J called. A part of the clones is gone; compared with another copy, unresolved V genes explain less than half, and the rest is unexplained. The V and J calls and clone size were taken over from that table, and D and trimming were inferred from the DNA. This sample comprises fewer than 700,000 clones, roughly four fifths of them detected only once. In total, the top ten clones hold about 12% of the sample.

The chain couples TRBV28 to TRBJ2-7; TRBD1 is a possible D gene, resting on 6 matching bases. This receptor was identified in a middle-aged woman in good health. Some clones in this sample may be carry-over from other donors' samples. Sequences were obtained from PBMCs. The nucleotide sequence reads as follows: TGTGCCAGCAGGGACAGTTCTTCCTACGAGCAGTACTTC. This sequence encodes CASRDSSSYEQYF.